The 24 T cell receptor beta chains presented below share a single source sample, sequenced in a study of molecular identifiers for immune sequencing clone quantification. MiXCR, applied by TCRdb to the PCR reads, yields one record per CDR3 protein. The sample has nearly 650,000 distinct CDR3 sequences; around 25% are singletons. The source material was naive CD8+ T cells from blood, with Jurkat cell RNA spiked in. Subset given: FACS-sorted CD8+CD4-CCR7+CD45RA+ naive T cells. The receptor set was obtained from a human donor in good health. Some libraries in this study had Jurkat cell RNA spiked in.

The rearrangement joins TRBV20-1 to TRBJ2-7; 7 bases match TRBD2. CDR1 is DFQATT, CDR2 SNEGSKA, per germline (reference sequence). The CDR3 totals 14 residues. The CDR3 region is CRARFSRGVYEQYF. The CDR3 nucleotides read TGCAGGGCGAGATTCAGCCGGGGGGTTTACGAGCAGTACTTC.

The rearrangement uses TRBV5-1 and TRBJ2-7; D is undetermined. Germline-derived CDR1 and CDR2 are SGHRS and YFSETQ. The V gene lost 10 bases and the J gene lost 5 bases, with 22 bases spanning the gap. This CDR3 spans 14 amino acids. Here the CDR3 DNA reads TGCGCCGCCACCTTGGTAAGCCATGGGGACGAGCAGTACTTC. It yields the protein CAATLVSHGDEQYF.

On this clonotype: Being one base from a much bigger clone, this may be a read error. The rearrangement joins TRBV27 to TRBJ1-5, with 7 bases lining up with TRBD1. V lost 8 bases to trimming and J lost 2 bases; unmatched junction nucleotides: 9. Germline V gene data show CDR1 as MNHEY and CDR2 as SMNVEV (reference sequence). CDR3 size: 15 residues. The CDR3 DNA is TGTGCCAGCGGTCCCGGGACAGCGCGCAATCAGCCCCAGCATTTT. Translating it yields CASGPGTARNQPQHF.

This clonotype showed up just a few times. The CDR3 sequence: CASSSTRTTSRGSYNEQFF. Written as DNA, the CDR3 is TGTGCCAGCAGCTCAACCCGAACCACTTCTCGCGGGAGTTACAATGAGCAGTTCTTC. The rearrangement uses TRBV7-9 and TRBJ2-1; 7 bases line up with TRBD2. Unmatched junction bases numbered 19, after V lost 4 bases and J lost 4 bases. This CDR3 region has 19 residues. Germline CDR1 is SEHNR and CDR2 is FQNEAQ (reference sequence). Drawing the rest from reference TRBV7-9 and TRBJ2-1, the complete variable domain is DTGVSQNPRHKITKRGQNVTFRCDPISEHNRLYWYRQTLGQGPEFLTYFQNEAQLEKSRLLSDRFSAERPKGSFSTLEIQRTEQGDSAMYLCASSSTRTTSRGSYNEQFFGPGTRLTVL.

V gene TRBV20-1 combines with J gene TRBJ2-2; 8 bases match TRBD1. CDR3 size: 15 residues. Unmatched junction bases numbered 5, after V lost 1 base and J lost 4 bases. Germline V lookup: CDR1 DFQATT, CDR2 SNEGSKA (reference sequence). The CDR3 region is CSARGQGAITGELFF. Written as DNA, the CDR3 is TGCAGTGCTAGAGGGCAGGGGGCTATCACCGGGGAGCTGTTTTTT.

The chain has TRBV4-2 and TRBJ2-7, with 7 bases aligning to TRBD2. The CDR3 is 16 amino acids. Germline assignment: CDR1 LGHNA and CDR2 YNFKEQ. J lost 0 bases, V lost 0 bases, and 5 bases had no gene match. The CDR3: CASSQEGGLSSYEQYF. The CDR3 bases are TGTGCCAGCAGCCAAGAGGGGGGACTAAGCTCCTACGAGCAGTACTTC.

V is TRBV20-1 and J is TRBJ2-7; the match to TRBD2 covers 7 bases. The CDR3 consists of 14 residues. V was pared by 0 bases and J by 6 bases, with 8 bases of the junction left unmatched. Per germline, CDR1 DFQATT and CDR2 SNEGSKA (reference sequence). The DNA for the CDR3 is TGCAGTGCTAGAGAAGCGGGATTTGGCTCCGAGCAGTACTTC. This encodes CSAREAGFGSEQYF.

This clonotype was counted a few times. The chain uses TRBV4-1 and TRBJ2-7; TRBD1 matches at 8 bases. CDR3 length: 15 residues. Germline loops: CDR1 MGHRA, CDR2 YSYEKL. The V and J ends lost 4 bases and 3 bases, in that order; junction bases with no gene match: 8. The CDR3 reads CASSLKGTGDYEQYF. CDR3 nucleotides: TGCGCCAGCAGCCTTAAAGGGACAGGAGACTACGAGCAGTACTTC.

In nucleotides, the CDR3 is TGCGCCAGCAGCCAAGCGTGGGGGCTGAACACTGAAGCTTTCTTT. Amino acid sequence: CASSQAWGLNTEAFF. V gene TRBV4-3 combines with J gene TRBJ1-1; weak D call: TRBD1 (6 bases). The V end lost 1 base, the J end lost 0 bases, and 9 bases lay between the germline ends. The CDR3 is 15 residues long. Per germline, CDR1 LGHNA and CDR2 YSLEER.

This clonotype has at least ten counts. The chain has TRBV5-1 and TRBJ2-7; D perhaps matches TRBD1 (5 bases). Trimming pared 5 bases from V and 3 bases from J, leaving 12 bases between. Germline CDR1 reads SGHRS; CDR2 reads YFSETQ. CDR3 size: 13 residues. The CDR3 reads CASSHQTDYEQYF. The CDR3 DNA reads TGCGCCAGCAGTCATCAGACAGACTACGAGCAGTACTTC.

In nucleotides, the CDR3 is TGTGCCAGCAGCTCCACAAACAGGGGGAACACTGAAGCTTTCTTT. This sequence encodes CASSSTNRGNTEAFF. This chain connects TRBV7-9 to TRBJ1-1; 7 bases map to TRBD1. Germline lookup yields CDR1 SEHNR and CDR2 FQNEAQ (reference sequence). V trimming: 4 bases; J trimming: 1 base; junction bases outside the gene matches: 6. The CDR3 is 15 amino acids.

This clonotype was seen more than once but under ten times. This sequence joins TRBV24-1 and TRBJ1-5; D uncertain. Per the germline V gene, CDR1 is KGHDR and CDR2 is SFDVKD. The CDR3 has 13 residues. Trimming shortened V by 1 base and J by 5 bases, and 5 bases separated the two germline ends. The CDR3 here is CATSDFGDQPQHF. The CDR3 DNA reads TGTGCCACCAGTGATTTCGGGGATCAGCCCCAGCATTTT.

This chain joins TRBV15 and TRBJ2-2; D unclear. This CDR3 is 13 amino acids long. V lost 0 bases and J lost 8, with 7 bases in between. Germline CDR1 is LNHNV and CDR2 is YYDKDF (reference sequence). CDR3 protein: CATSRDMTGELFF. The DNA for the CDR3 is TGTGCCACCAGCAGAGATATGACGGGGGAGCTGTTTTTT.

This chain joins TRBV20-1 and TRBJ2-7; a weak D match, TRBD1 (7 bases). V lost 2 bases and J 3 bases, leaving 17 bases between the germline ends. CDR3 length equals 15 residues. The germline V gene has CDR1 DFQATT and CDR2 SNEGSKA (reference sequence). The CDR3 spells CSARPRTGLYYEQYF. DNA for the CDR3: TGCAGTGCTAGACCACGGACAGGACTATACTACGAGCAGTACTTC.

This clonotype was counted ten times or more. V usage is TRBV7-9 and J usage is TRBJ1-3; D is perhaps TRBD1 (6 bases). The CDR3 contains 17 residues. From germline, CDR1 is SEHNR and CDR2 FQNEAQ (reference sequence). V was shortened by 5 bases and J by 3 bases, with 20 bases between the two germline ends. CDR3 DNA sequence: TGTGCCAGCAGCGGGCCGTTTGGCAGGGGCGATGGAAACACCATATATTTT. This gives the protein CASSGPFGRGDGNTIYF.

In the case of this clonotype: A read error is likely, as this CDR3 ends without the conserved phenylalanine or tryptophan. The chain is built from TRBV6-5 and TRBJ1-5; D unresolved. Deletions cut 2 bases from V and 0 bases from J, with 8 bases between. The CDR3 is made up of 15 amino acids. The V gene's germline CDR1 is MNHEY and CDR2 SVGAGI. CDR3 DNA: TGTGCCAGCAGTTACGGGAGATATAGCAATCAGCCCCAGCATGTT. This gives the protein CASSYGRYSNQPQHV.

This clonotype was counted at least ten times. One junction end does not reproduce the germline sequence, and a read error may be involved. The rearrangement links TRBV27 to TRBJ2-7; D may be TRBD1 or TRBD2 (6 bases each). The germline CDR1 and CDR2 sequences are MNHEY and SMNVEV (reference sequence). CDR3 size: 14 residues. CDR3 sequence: CASSLSGASYEQYF. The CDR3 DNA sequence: TGCGCCAGCAGCCTGTCGGGGGCCTCCTACGAGCAGTACTTC.

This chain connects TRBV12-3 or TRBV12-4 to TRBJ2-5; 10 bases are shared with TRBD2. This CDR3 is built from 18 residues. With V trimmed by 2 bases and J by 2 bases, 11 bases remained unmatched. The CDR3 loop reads CASSLLPPSGGAQETQYF. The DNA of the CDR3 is TGTGCCAGCAGTTTATTGCCTCCTAGCGGGGGTGCGCAAGAGACCCAGTACTTC.

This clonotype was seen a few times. The CDR3 loop is CASSLLGYSGANVLTF. CDR3 coding DNA: TGTGCCAGCAGTTTATTGGGATACTCTGGGGCCAACGTCCTGACTTTC. The chain recombines TRBV27 with TRBJ2-6; D gene uncertain. CDR1 and CDR2 from the germline V gene are MNHEY and SMNVEV (reference sequence). Trimming took off 1 base at V and 0 bases at J, with 7 bases between the two ends. The CDR3 runs 16 residues. The whole variable domain, filled in from reference TRBV27 and TRBJ2-6, reads EAQVTQNPRYLITVTGKKLTVTCSQNMNHEYMSWYRQDPGLGLRQIYYSMNVEVTDKGDVPEGYKVSRKEKRNFPLILESPSPNQTSLYFCASSLLGYSGANVLTFGAGSRLTVL.

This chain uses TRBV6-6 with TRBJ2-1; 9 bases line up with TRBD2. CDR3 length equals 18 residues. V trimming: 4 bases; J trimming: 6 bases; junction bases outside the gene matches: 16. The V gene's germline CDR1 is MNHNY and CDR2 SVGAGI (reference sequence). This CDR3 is CASSFLPGGGRAPNEQFF. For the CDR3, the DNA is TGTGCCAGCAGTTTTCTCCCTGGGGGCGGGAGGGCCCCCAATGAGCAGTTCTTC.

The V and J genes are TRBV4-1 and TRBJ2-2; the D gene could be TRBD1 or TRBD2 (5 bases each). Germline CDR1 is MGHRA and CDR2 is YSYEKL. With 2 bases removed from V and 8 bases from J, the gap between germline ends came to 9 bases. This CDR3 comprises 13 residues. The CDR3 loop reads CASSQPGPGELFF. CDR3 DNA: TGCGCCAGCAGCCAACCGGGGCCAGGGGAGCTGTTTTTT.

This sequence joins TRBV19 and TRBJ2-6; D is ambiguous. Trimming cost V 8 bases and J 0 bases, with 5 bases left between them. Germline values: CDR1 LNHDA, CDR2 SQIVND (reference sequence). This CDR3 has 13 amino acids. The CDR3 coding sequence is TGTGCCAGTGCCTACTCTGGGGCCAACGTCCTGACTTTC. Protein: CASAYSGANVLTF.

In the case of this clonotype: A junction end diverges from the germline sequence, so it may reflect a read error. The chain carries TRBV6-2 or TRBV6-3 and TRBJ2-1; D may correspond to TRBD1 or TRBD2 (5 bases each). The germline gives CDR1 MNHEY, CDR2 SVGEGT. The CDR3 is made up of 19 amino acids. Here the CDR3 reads CASSYPVMIGTESYNEQFF. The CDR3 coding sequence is TGTGCCAGCAGTTACCCCGTCATGATCGGGACGGAGTCCTACAATGAGCAGTTTTTC.

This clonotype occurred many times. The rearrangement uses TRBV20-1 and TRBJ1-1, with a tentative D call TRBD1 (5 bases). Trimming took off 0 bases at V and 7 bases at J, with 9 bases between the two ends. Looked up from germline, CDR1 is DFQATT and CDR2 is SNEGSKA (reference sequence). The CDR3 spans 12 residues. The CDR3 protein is CSARDIGVEAFF. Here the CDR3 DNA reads TGCAGTGCTAGAGATATAGGGGTTGAAGCTTTCTTT.